A single sample gave rise to the 30 T cell receptor beta chains below, sequenced in a study of blood T cell repertoires in COVID-19. Using immunoSEQ multiplex PCR, the repertoire was profiled, and TCRdb retains in-frame clones only, with some absent. The table has 90,000 to 120,000 clones, 85% to 90% seen once. Sequenced input: peripheral blood. These receptors were collected from a woman aged 80 or over with acute or convalescent COVID-19.

V and J are TRBV12-3 or TRBV12-4 and TRBJ2-2; D remains ambiguous. V dropped 6 bases and J dropped 9 bases, with 11 bases sitting between them. CDR3 length: 12 residues. CDR3 DNA sequence: TGTGCCAGCAGAACAGTGAACCGGGAGCTGTTTTTT. Translating it yields CASRTVNRELFF.

The chain is built from TRBV6-2 or TRBV6-3 and TRBJ2-6; D may be TRBD2 (7 bases). The CDR3 covers 16 residues. V shed 5 bases and J shed 0 bases, with 11 bases lying between them. CDR1 and CDR2 from the germline V gene are MNHEY and SVGEGT. The CDR3 loop is CASSGRGSSGANVLTF. The CDR3 DNA reads TGTGCCAGCAGTGGGAGGGGGAGCTCTGGGGCCAACGTCCTGACTTTC.

V usage is TRBV10-3 and J usage is TRBJ1-6, with a possible D match to TRBD1 (6 bases). The CDR3 consists of 11 residues. The germline V gene encodes CDR1 ENHRY and CDR2 SYGVKD. V lost 10 bases to trimming and J lost 7 bases, with 8 bases between them. The CDR3 nucleotides read TGTGCCACACAGGGAAATTCACCCCTCCACTTT. Translated: CATQGNSPLHF.

V is TRBV6-5 and J is TRBJ2-7; 14 nucleotides line up with TRBD2. Germline CDR1 is MNHEY and CDR2 is SVGAGI. Losses at the gene ends were 4 bases for V and 6 bases for J; bases not matched to a gene: 8. This CDR3 comprises 16 residues. Here the CDR3 reads CASSSLNGLAGGEQYF. DNA of the CDR3: TGTGCCAGCAGTTCACTTAATGGACTAGCGGGGGGCGAGCAGTACTTC.

The rearrangement joins TRBV5-1 to TRBJ2-3, with D possibly matching TRBD1 (6 bases). The CDR3 is 18 residues long. V shed 5 bases and J shed 1 base, with 23 bases lying between them. Germline V CDR1 and CDR2: SGHRS, YFSETQ. Written as DNA, the CDR3 is TGCGCCAGCAGTCTTGTCCCAAATCAGGGGAGAGGCACAGATACGCAGTATTTT. It yields the protein CASSLVPNQGRGTDTQYF.

The gene calls are TRBV10-3 and TRBJ2-3; 7 bases align to TRBD2. The CDR3 contains 14 residues. Looked up from germline, CDR1 is ENHRY and CDR2 is SYGVKD. The V gene end was trimmed by 6 bases and the J gene end by 0 bases; junction bases not matched to a gene: 3. CDR3 loop: CAISKTSSTDTQYF. Here the CDR3 DNA reads TGTGCCATCAGCAAGACTAGCAGCACAGATACGCAGTATTTT.

The chain carries TRBV7-2 and TRBJ1-5; unclear D gene. The CDR3 runs 14 residues. Trimming pared 0 bases from V and 4 bases from J, leaving 7 bases between. Germline V CDR1 and CDR2: SGHTA, FQGNSA. The CDR3 loop reads CASSLARPNQPQHF. DNA for the CDR3: TGTGCCAGCAGCTTAGCGAGGCCGAATCAGCCCCAGCATTTT.

This clone was counted between two and nine times. The chain uses TRBV6-6 and TRBJ2-7; D might be TRBD2 (6 bases). With 3 bases removed from V and 2 bases from J, the gap between germline ends came to 14 bases. The length of the CDR3 is 15 residues. Germline CDR1 reads MNHNY; CDR2 reads SVGAGI (reference sequence). Written as DNA, the CDR3 is TGTGCCAGCAGTTATTCCGGGAGTTTGACCTACGAGCAGTACTTC. It yields the protein CASSYSGSLTYEQYF.

This chain joins TRBV30 and TRBJ1-3, with 7 bases aligning to TRBD1. Germline CDR1 and CDR2: GTSNPN and SVGIG (reference sequence). After removal of 0 bases from V and 2 bases from J, the junction contained 4 bases not matched to a gene. The CDR3 runs to 15 residues. CDR3 sequence (DNA): TGTGCCTGGAGTGTAGGGGACAGCCCTGGAAACACCATATATTTT. Translating gives CAWSVGDSPGNTIYF.

This clone was observed a single time. The chain recombines TRBV5-1 with TRBJ1-4; 8 nucleotides align to TRBD1. CDR1 and CDR2 from the germline V gene are SGHRS and YFSETQ. J was trimmed by 8 bases and V by 3 bases; bases with no gene match: 6. The CDR3 extends over 14 amino acids. The CDR3: CASSSGQGGEKLFF. For the CDR3, the DNA is TGCGCCAGCAGCTCCGGACAGGGCGGGGAAAAACTGTTTTTT.

The V call is TRBV6-6, the J call TRBJ2-2, with TRBD2 identical over 9 bases. The V gene's germline CDR1 is MNHNY and CDR2 SVGAGI (reference sequence). The ends lost 5 bases at V and 6 bases at J; junction bases unmatched: 10. The CDR3 loop spans 16 amino acids. CDR3: CASSRLGGGVSGELFF. CDR3 coding DNA: TGTGCCAGCAGTAGACTGGGCGGGGGGGTGTCCGGGGAGCTGTTTTTT.

J is TRBJ2-7 and V is TRBV7-8; 7 nucleotides agree with TRBD1. Germline CDR1 SGHVS, CDR2 FQNEAQ. J was trimmed by 4 bases and V by 8 bases; bases with no gene match: 14. The CDR3 covers 15 residues. The chain's CDR3 is CASRHTGVQVYEQYF. Written as DNA, the CDR3 is TGTGCCAGCCGACATACAGGGGTGCAGGTGTACGAGCAGTACTTC.

The chain uses TRBV6-5 and TRBJ2-7; D remains ambiguous. Germline V gene sequence: CDR1 MNHEY, CDR2 SVGAGI. This CDR3 has 13 residues. The V gene lost 6 bases and the J gene lost 3 bases, with 12 bases spanning the gap. The CDR3 DNA reads TGTGCCAGCAGGCCAGGTCAAAGCTACGAGCAGTACTTC. It is translated as CASRPGQSYEQYF.

The V and J genes are TRBV7-9 and TRBJ1-1; possible D gene TRBD1, 5 bases. V lost 1 base to trimming and J lost 3 bases, with 15 bases between them. Germline V gives CDR1 SEHNR, CDR2 FQNEAQ (reference sequence). There are 16 residues in the CDR3. The CDR3 nucleotides read TGTGCCAGCAGCTTAGTGGACACTATAGGGGACACTGAAGCTTTCTTT. Translation gives CASSLVDTIGDTEAFF. Filled out from reference TRBV7-9 and TRBJ1-1, the complete variable domain reads DTGVSQNPRHKITKRGQNVTFRCDPISEHNRLYWYRQTLGQGPEFLTYFQNEAQLEKSRLLSDRFSAERPKGSFSTLEIQRTEQGDSAMYLCASSLVDTIGDTEAFFGQGTRLTVV.

The chain is built from TRBV10-3 and TRBJ1-1; D call uncertain. The ends were cut back, 6 bases at V and 0 bases at J, with 11 bases in the middle. The CDR3 is 14 amino acids. In germline, CDR1 is ENHRY, CDR2 SYGVKD. CDR3 nucleotides: TGTGCCATCAGACAATCAGCGATGAACACTGAAGCTTTCTTT. This translates into CAIRQSAMNTEAFF.

V gene TRBV18 combines with J gene TRBJ1-2; 9 positions match TRBD1. J lost 8 bases, V lost 0 bases, and 4 bases had no gene match. Germline CDR1 and CDR2: KGHSH and LQKENI. CDR3 length equals 14 residues. CDR3 nucleotides: TGTGCCAGCTCACCACCGGGACAGGGTCTCGGCTACACCTTC. Its protein product is CASSPPGQGLGYTF.

CDR3 amino acids: CASSPWTGVTETQYF. CDR3 nucleotide sequence: TGTGCCAGCAGCCCTTGGACAGGGGTGACAGAGACCCAGTACTTC. The genes are TRBV3-1 (or the pseudogene TRBV3-2) and TRBJ2-5; 9 bases line up with TRBD1. After removal of 4 bases from V and 4 bases from J, the junction contained 7 bases not matched to a gene. The germline V gene has CDR1 LGHDT and CDR2 YNNKEL (reference sequence). The CDR3 is made up of 15 amino acids.

The chain links TRBV28 to TRBJ2-2; D possibly corresponds to TRBD2 (5 bases). CDR3 length: 14 residues. V lost 5 bases, J lost 7 bases, and 14 bases lay in between. From germline, CDR1 is MDHEN and CDR2 SYDVKM. CDR3 amino acids: CASSPTRGYGELFF. The CDR3 DNA reads as TGTGCCAGCAGTCCGACCCGGGGTTACGGGGAGCTGTTTTTT.

The gene calls are TRBV5-6 and TRBJ1-6; D unclear. Germline loops: CDR1 SGHDT, CDR2 YYEEEE. The CDR3 length is 17 residues. The ends were cut back, 0 bases at V and 4 bases at J, with 14 bases in the middle. In nucleotides, the CDR3 is TGTGCCAGCAGCTTGGGTGGCGGAAGAAATTATAATTCACCCCTCCACTTT. Encoded protein: CASSLGGGRNYNSPLHF.

This clone was seen only a few times. The gene calls are TRBV2 and TRBJ2-6; 10 nucleotides line up with TRBD1. The length of the CDR3 is 18 residues. V lost 7 bases, J lost 3 bases, and 12 bases stayed unmatched. Germline assignment: CDR1 SNHLY and CDR2 FYNNEI. The CDR3 nucleotides read TGTGCCAGCACCAAGACAGGGGGCCGAGATAGTGGGGCCAACGTCCTGACTTTC. This sequence encodes CASTKTGGRDSGANVLTF.

This rearrangement joins TRBV11-2 to TRBJ1-4; possibly TRBD1 for D (5 bases). Germline lookup yields CDR1 SGHAT and CDR2 FQNNGV. Trimming took 1 base from V and 11 from J, leaving 17 bases between them. The CDR3 spans 15 residues. The CDR3 region has the DNA TGTGCCAGCAGCTTAGCCCCAGGGAACGGGTGGAAACTGTTTTTT. Protein sequence: CASSLAPGNGWKLFF.

V and J are TRBV4-2 and TRBJ2-6; 7 nucleotides match TRBD1. The germline V gene encodes CDR1 LGHNA and CDR2 YNFKEQ. The CDR3 is 17 residues long. Trimming took 0 bases from V and 1 from J; bases not matched to a gene: 3. CDR3 nucleotides: TGTGCCAGCAGCCAAGATTTCAGGGGGTCTGGGGCCAACGTCCTGACTTTC. Its translation: CASSQDFRGSGANVLTF.

The chain joins TRBV10-3 to TRBJ2-2; 8 nucleotides match TRBD1. The CDR3 totals 13 residues. The germline V gene encodes CDR1 ENHRY and CDR2 SYGVKD. V shed 4 bases, J shed 6 bases, and the junction held 1 base outside the gene matches. The CDR3 DNA is TGTGCCATCAGTGCACAGGGGGCCGGGGAGCTGTTTTTT. It encodes CAISAQGAGELFF.

The V gene is TRBV5-1, the J gene TRBJ1-6; 9 nucleotides agree with TRBD1. The CDR3 is made up of 17 amino acids. The J segment lost 6 bases and the V segment lost 3 bases, leaving 10 bases of the junction unmatched. The germline gives CDR1 SGHRS, CDR2 YFSETQ. The CDR3 region is CASSYNSGTGTNSPLHF. CDR3 coding DNA: TGCGCCAGCAGCTATAATTCCGGGACAGGGACTAATTCACCCCTCCACTTT.

The J gene is TRBJ1-1, the V gene TRBV10-3, with D perhaps matching TRBD1 (5 bases). Trimming removed 3 bases at V and 0 bases at J, with 11 bases between. The CDR3 contains 15 residues. Germline V CDR1 and CDR2: ENHRY, SYGVKD. The CDR3 sequence: CAISEPQGLNTEAFF. Written as DNA, the CDR3 is TGTGCCATCAGTGAACCTCAGGGCCTGAACACTGAAGCTTTCTTT.

The chain recombines TRBV7-9 with TRBJ1-2, with TRBD1 identical over 9 bases. After removal of 8 bases from V and 3 bases from J, the junction contained 7 bases not matched to a gene. The CDR3 spans 14 residues. Per the germline V gene, CDR1 is SEHNR and CDR2 is FQNEAQ (reference sequence). The CDR3 spells CASAGDRDHYGYTF. In nucleotides, the CDR3 is TGTGCCAGCGCCGGGGACAGGGATCACTATGGCTACACCTTC.

This clone has only one observation. The genes are TRBV10-1 and TRBJ1-6; possibly TRBD1 for D (6 bases). V lost 3 bases and J lost 12, with 12 bases in between. The CDR3 covers 13 residues. Germline V gene lookup returns CDR1 WNHNN and CDR2 SYGVQD (reference sequence). The CDR3 bases are TGCGCCAGCAGTGACGGGACACGTGGACCCCTCCACTTT. This sequence encodes CASSDGTRGPLHF.

CDR3 sequence (DNA): TGTGCCAGCAGTCCCGAACGGACAGGGGGCTTAGGGGAGCAGTACTTC. Amino acids: CASSPERTGGLGEQYF. The genes are TRBV2 and TRBJ2-7; TRBD1 aligns across 11 bases. V lost 5 bases to trimming and J lost 7 bases; unmatched junction nucleotides: 13. CDR3 length: 16 residues. Germline CDR1 SNHLY, CDR2 FYNNEI.

The chain joins TRBV2 to TRBJ2-5; TRBD2 might be the D (6 bases). The CDR3 runs 13 residues. V dropped 4 bases and J dropped 0 bases, with 6 bases sitting between them. From germline, CDR1 is SNHLY and CDR2 FYNNEI. This CDR3 is CASSGGNQETQYF. CDR3 nucleotide sequence: TGTGCCAGCAGTGGCGGGAACCAAGAGACCCAGTACTTC.

This sequence joins TRBV5-1 and TRBJ2-6; D gene uncertain. Trimming took 6 bases from V and 3 from J, leaving 19 bases between them. Germline assignment: CDR1 SGHRS and CDR2 YFSETQ. This CDR3 has 17 residues. The CDR3 region is CASTPPMGEVGANVLTF. The CDR3 DNA reads TGCGCCAGCACCCCCCCTATGGGTGAGGTTGGGGCCAACGTCCTGACTTTC.